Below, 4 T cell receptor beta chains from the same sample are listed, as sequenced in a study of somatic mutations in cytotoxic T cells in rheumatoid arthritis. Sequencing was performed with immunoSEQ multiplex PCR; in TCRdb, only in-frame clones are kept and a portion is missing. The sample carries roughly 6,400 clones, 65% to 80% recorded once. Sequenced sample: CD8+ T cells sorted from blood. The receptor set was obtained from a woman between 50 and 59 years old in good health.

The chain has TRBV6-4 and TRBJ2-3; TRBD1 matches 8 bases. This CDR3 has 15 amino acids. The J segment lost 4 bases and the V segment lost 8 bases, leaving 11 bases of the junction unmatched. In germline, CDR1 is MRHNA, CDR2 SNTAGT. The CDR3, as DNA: TGTGCCAGCGCCCAGTCAGGGGGCGTCGCAGATACGCAGTATTTT. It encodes CASAQSGGVADTQYF.

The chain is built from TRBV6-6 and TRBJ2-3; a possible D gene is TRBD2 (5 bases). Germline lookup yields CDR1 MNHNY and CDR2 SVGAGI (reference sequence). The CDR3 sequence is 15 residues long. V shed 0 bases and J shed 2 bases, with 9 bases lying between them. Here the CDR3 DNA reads TGTGCCAGCAGTTACTCCGGGGAAATCACAGATACGCAGTATTTT. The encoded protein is CASSYSGEITDTQYF.

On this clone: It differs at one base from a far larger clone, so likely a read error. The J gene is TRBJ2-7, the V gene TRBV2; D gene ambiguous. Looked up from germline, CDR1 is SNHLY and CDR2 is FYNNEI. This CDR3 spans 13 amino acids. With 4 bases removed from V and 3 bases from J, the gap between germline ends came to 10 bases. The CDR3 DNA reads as TGTGCCAGCAGTGGTGAGTGGTTCTACGAGCAGTACTTC. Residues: CASSGEWFYEQYF. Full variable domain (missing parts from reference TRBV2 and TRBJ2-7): EPEVTQTPSHQVTQMGQEVILRCVPISNHLYFYWYRQILGQKVEFLVSFYNNEISEKSEIFDDQFSVERPDGSNFTLKIRSTKLEDSAMYFCASSGEWFYEQYFGPGTRLTVT.

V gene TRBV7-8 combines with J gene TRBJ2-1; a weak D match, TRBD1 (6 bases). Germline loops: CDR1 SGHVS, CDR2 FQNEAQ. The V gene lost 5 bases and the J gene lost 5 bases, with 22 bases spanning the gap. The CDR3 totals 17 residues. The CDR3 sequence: CASSRPEKGENNNEQFF. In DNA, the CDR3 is TGTGCCAGCAGCCGACCCGAGAAGGGGGAAAATAACAATGAGCAGTTCTTC.